The clone carrying this T cell receptor (beta chain) has only a few counts. Its antigen remains unknown. J was trimmed by 2 bases and V by 3 bases; bases with no gene match: 7. This CDR3 has 16 amino acids. Germline CDR1 and CDR2: SGDLS and YYNGEE. MiXCR was run by TCRdb on the 5' RACE reads, yielding one entry per CDR3 protein. The sample consists of roughly 1.6 million distinct CDR3 sequences, under 35% of them appearing once. Healthy Caucasian donors formed the entire cohort. The data originate from a study of identical twins. Findings of the study overall: Sequences that were beta out-of-frame showed weaker excess twin sharing. Twin-shared out-of-frame alpha sequences showed excess low generation probability. Zero-insertion results could be subject to partial confounding by invariant MAIT and iNKT cells.

The specimen was cord blood. The TCR originated in a newborn girl in good health. The chain joins TRBV9 to TRBJ2-5; 10 bases are a match to TRBD1. The CDR3 coding sequence is TGTGCCAGCAGCGCGCAGACAGGGGGCTTTCAAGAGACCCAGTACTTC. It yields the protein CASSAQTGGFQETQYF.